This T cell receptor beta chain was documented in a study of cytotoxic CD8 clonotypes in ibrutinib-treated CLL. Measured with immunoSEQ multiplex PCR; TCRdb has only the in-frame clones, and not every one. This sample has nearly 300,000 clones, with around 76% found just once. Turning to this clone: Its antigen is not known.

The germline V gene has CDR1 SGHVS and CDR2 FNYEAQ. There are 18 residues in the CDR3. V lost 5 bases and J lost 3; bases outside the gene matches: 9. Study outcomes and limitations: Public clonotypes occurred uncommonly; on treatment, they contracted or remained stable. Clonality showed a rise at ibrutinib response that reversed toward baseline at progression.

This sample comprised PBMCs, obtained at disease progression, from a patient treated with ibrutinib. This chain joins TRBV7-6 and TRBJ2-6; 11 bases fit TRBD2. The TCR was taken from a human donor with chronic lymphocytic leukemia. This chain's CDR3 is CASSRIAGGPRGANVLTF. As DNA, the CDR3 is TGTGCCAGCAGCCGGATAGCGGGAGGGCCCCGTGGGGCCAACGTCCTGACTTTC.